This TCR beta chain was captured in a study of Graves' ophthalmopathy and Graves' hyperthyroidism. As the template, RNA transcripts were used to amplify TCR beta CDR3 regions. HTBI primers were employed in first-round RT-PCR, then a second-round multiplex PCR followed. TCRdb re-called the multiplex PCR reads through MiXCR, storing one row per CDR3 protein. This sample has about 150,000 distinct CDR3 sequences, with approximately 38% found just once. General observations from the study: The model reached approximately 70% sensitivity and approximately 72% specificity for predicting ophthalmopathy progression.

This clonotype has a count of ten or more. Antigen: not known. Sequencing input: peripheral blood. This TCR was recovered from a woman aged 35 to 49 with Graves' ophthalmopathy.

The CDR3 loop is CASSETITLAYEQYF. The CDR3, as DNA: TGTGCCAGCAGTGAAACCATTACCCTCGCATACGAGCAGTACTTC. This chain connects TRBV6-1 to TRBJ2-7, with D unresolved. Trimming shortened V by 2 bases and J by 4 bases, and 15 bases separated the two germline ends. This CDR3 has 15 amino acids. Germline CDR1 is MNHNS and CDR2 is SASEGT.